Listed here are 5 T cell receptor beta chains from one sample, sequenced in a study of blood T cell repertoires in COVID-19. The protocol was immunoSEQ multiplex PCR, while the TCRdb copy is restricted to in-frame clones and leaves out a portion. The sample holds around 100,000 clones, around nine tenths seen once. Specimen: peripheral blood. These receptors were collected from a woman older than 75 in a cohort sampled during active COVID-19.

This clone was detected once. This sequence joins TRBV3-1 (or the pseudogene TRBV3-2) and TRBJ2-7; possibly TRBD2 for D (6 bases). In germline, CDR1 is LGHDT, CDR2 YNNKEL (reference sequence). CDR3 length: 14 residues. The ends were cut back, 4 bases at V and 2 bases at J, with 12 bases in the middle. CDR3 region: CASSPRTTTYEQYF. The CDR3 nucleotides are TGTGCCAGCAGCCCCCGGACTACCACCTACGAGCAGTACTTC.

The chain is built from TRBV15 and TRBJ2-5, with D unresolved. Between the trimmed V and J ends, which lost 0 bases and 4 bases, there was a span of 3 bases. The CDR3 loop spans 12 amino acids. Germline assignment: CDR1 LNHNV and CDR2 YYDKDF (reference sequence). CDR3 nucleotides: TGTGCCACCAGCAGAGATCGAGAGACCCAGTACTTC. It is translated as CATSRDRETQYF. Filled out from reference TRBV15 and TRBJ2-5, the complete variable domain reads DAMVIQNPRYQVTQFGKPVTLSCSQTLNHNVMYWYQQKSSQAPKLLFHYYDKDFNNEADTPDNFQSRRPNTSFCFLDIRSPGLGDTAMYLCATSRDRETQYFGPGTRLLVL.

This chain connects TRBV5-1 to TRBJ1-1; TRBD1 matches 7 bases. Losses at the gene ends were 1 base for V and 4 bases for J; bases not matched to a gene: 7. CDR3 length: 15 amino acids. Per germline, CDR1 SGHRS and CDR2 YFSETQ. The CDR3: CASSLSRQGGTEAFF. The CDR3 DNA reads TGCGCCAGCAGCTTGTCCAGACAGGGAGGCACTGAAGCTTTCTTT.

The genes are TRBV3-1 (or the pseudogene TRBV3-2) and TRBJ2-1; D gene uncertain. This CDR3 comprises 13 residues. Trimming left V 6 bases short and J 0 bases short, with 6 bases between. In germline, CDR1 is LGHDT, CDR2 YNNKEL (reference sequence). This CDR3 is CASSSTSYNEQFF. The DNA of the CDR3 is TGTGCCAGCAGTTCTACCTCCTACAATGAGCAGTTCTTC.

The CDR3 protein is CGIRTGNTEAFF. The CDR3 DNA reads as TGCGGTATTAGGACAGGGAACACTGAAGCTTTCTTT. The rearrangement links TRBV29-1 to TRBJ1-1; 7 nucleotides line up with TRBD1. In germline, CDR1 is SQVTM, CDR2 ANQGSEA. The CDR3 runs 12 residues.